One sample yielded the 22 T cell receptor beta chains listed below, sequenced in a study of spatial heterogeneity in lung cancer. Broader study findings: The number of expanded tumor alpha and beta chains correlated with mutation number.

The antigens of these receptors remain unknown. One entry per CDR3 protein results from TCRdb running MiXCR on the 5' RACE reads. The sample lists approximately 1,200 distinct CDR3 sequences, about an eighth seen once, with more than 15% in the top ten. Time point described: sample taken at primary tumor resection. Sequencing used lung tumor tissue, obtained at surgery. Receptors originate from a male donor with early-stage non-small cell lung cancer.

This clonotype counts as medium-sized. The limits of the CDR3 on the DNA are not certain, so only TCRdb's listed CDR3 is given. This beta chain is off target for a library built for alpha chains, so its abundance means little. The chain couples TRBV12-2 to TRBJ1-1; the table's D call, TRBD1, was not checked against the DNA. TRBV12-2 is marked as a pseudogene. The CDR3 is 16 residues long, counting both termini. The CDR3 sequence is CASRFARGTPNTEAFF.

A note on this clonotype: This beta chain is off target for a library built for alpha chains, so its abundance means little. V gene TRBV4-3 combines with J gene TRBJ2-1; D unresolved. CDR1 LGHNA and CDR2 YSLEER come from the germline V gene. Trimming stripped 4 bases from V and 0 bases from J, with 13 bases between. This CDR3 spans 16 amino acids. The CDR3 nucleotides are TGCGCCAGCAGCCCCTTCCCACTGTGCTCCTACAATGAGCAGTTCTTC. Protein product: CASSPFPLCSYNEQFF.

The sample holds a few counts of this clonotype. This beta chain came through as a stray read in a library set up for alpha chains, and its size says little. The chain employs TRBV3-1 and TRBJ2-4; 7 bases align to TRBD2. Germline CDR1 and CDR2: LGHDT and YNNKEL (reference sequence). V gave up 4 bases and J gave up 5 bases; unmatched junction bases: 11. The CDR3 contains 16 residues. The CDR3 protein is CASSPTGRPGQNIQYF. The CDR3 DNA reads TGTGCCAGCAGCCCAACCGGGAGGCCCGGCCAAAACATTCAGTACTTC.

This clonotype appeared many times. This beta chain appears as a stray read in a library generated for alpha chains; its size is not informative. This chain links TRBV7-2 with TRBJ1-1, with 8 bases lining up with TRBD1. Germline V gives CDR1 SGHTA, CDR2 FQGNSA. J gave up 5 bases and V 6 bases, and 8 bases lay outside the gene matches. This CDR3 comprises 14 residues. CDR3 loop: CASSYRGIGTEAFF. The CDR3 DNA reads TGTGCCAGCAGTTACAGGGGGATTGGAACTGAAGCTTTCTTT.

For this clonotype: This beta chain turned up in a library designed for alpha chains; as an off-target read, its abundance says little. The V gene is TRBV28, the J gene TRBJ1-5, with unresolved D. CDR3 length: 12 amino acids. Germline V gives CDR1 MDHEN, CDR2 SYDVKM. V was shortened by 1 base and J by 6 bases, with 4 bases between the two germline ends. CDR3 bases: TGTGCCAGCAGTTTATTCGGTCAGCCCCAGCATTTT. Translation: CASSLFGQPQHF.

To note about this clonotype: In a library made to pick up alpha chains, this beta chain is a stray read with a size that means little. The rearrangement uses TRBV12-3 or TRBV12-4 and TRBJ2-5; perhaps D is TRBD1 or TRBD2 (5 bases each). The V gene lost 5 bases and the J gene lost 3 bases, with 10 bases spanning the gap. This CDR3 has 13 residues. The CDR3 loop is CASSAGTKETQYF. CDR3 nucleotides: TGTGCCAGCAGTGCCGGGACCAAAGAGACCCAGTACTTC.

This clonotype ranks as large (0.1 to 1%). This beta chain is a stray sequence in a library constructed for alpha chains; its clone size is not meaningful. The rearrangement uses TRBV13 and TRBJ1-2; TRBD1 matches at 10 bases. The trim removed 4 bases at V and 7 bases at J, leaving 9 bases unmatched. Per germline, CDR1 PRHDT and CDR2 FYEKMQ (reference sequence). The CDR3 spans 15 residues. For the CDR3, the DNA is TGTGCCAGCAGCTACTTTGACCGGGACAGGGGTGGCTACACCTTC. Protein product: CASSYFDRDRGGYTF.

In its sample, this clonotype is medium-sized. As an off-target read in a library built for alpha chains, this beta chain has a frequency of little significance. The chain has TRBV4-1 and TRBJ2-3; D is possibly TRBD1 or TRBD2 (5 bases each). Germline lookup yields CDR1 MGHRA and CDR2 YSYEKL. The CDR3 contains 16 residues. V dropped 1 base and J dropped 1 base, with 12 bases sitting between them. CDR3 residues: CASSQGERDGTDTQYF. The CDR3 DNA reads TGCGCCAGCAGCCAAGGAGAGAGGGACGGCACAGATACGCAGTATTTT.

This clonotype was seen ten or more times. This beta chain is a stray read from a library made for alpha chains; its abundance is not meaningful. V gene TRBV7-2 combines with J gene TRBJ2-5; a possible D gene is TRBD1 (5 bases). This CDR3 spans 15 amino acids. CDR1 and CDR2 (germline): SGHTA, FQGNSA. V lost 5 bases to trimming and J lost 4 bases, with 17 bases between them. The CDR3 reads CASSAGQTNAETQYF. CDR3 DNA sequence: TGTGCCAGCAGCGCCGGACAAACGAACGCAGAGACCCAGTACTTC. The whole variable domain, remainder taken from reference TRBV7-2 and TRBJ2-5, is GAGVSQSPSNKVTEKGKDVELRCDPISGHTALYWYRQSLGQGLEFLIYFQGNSAPDKSGLPSDRFSAERTGGSVSTLTIQRTQQEDSAVYLCASSAGQTNAETQYFGPGTRLLVL.

This clonotype is termed large. With the library built for alpha chains, this beta chain is off target and its frequency is not meaningful. This chain connects TRBV29-1 to TRBJ1-2; D is unclear. There are 15 residues in the CDR3. The V gene lost 3 bases and the J gene lost 0 bases, with 14 bases spanning the gap. Germline V gene lookup returns CDR1 SQVTM and CDR2 ANQGSEA. The chain's CDR3 is CSVDGGARANYGYTF. CDR3 bases: TGCAGCGTTGATGGAGGAGCCAGAGCTAACTATGGCTACACCTTC.

This clonotype counts as medium-sized. This beta chain came through as a stray read in a library set up for alpha chains, and its size says little. V gene TRBV6-4 combines with J gene TRBJ1-1; D is perhaps TRBD1 (5 bases). Germline loops: CDR1 MRHNA, CDR2 SNTAGT. CDR3 length: 15 amino acids. V was shortened by 7 bases and J by 0 bases, with 15 bases between the two germline ends. CDR3 coding DNA: TGTGCCAGCAAAACGGAAGACAGCATGAACACTGAAGCTTTCTTT. This translates into CASKTEDSMNTEAFF.

This clonotype was detected a few times. This beta chain came through as a stray read in a library set up for alpha chains, and its size says little. The rearrangement uses TRBV10-3 and TRBJ2-3, with 8 bases aligning to TRBD1. There are 15 residues in the CDR3. V dropped 10 bases and J dropped 4; count of bases not matched to a gene: 13. CDR1 and CDR2 (germline): ENHRY, SYGVKD. CDR3 residues: CATWPQGAVADTQYF. The DNA for the CDR3 is TGTGCCACCTGGCCCCAGGGGGCAGTGGCAGATACGCAGTATTTT.

By share, this clonotype ranks as large. This beta chain is off target for a library built for alpha chains, so its abundance means little. The chain recombines TRBV28 with TRBJ2-5; D is ambiguous. The CDR3 totals 12 residues. Trimming took off 5 bases at V and 5 bases at J, with 9 bases between the two ends. The germline V gene encodes CDR1 MDHEN and CDR2 SYDVKM. The chain's CDR3 is CASSQEPETQYF. Written as DNA, the CDR3 is TGTGCCAGCAGTCAAGAACCCGAGACCCAGTACTTC.

For this clonotype: This beta chain is a stray read from a library made for alpha chains; its abundance is not meaningful. The V call is TRBV28, the J call TRBJ2-3; tentative D call: TRBD2 (6 bases). The V gene's germline CDR1 is MDHEN and CDR2 SYDVKM. V was trimmed by 8 bases and J by 1 base, leaving 13 bases between them. The CDR3 totals 14 residues. CDR3 region: CASVGGVGTDTQYF. In DNA form, the CDR3 reads TGTGCCAGCGTCGGGGGAGTAGGCACAGATACGCAGTATTTT.

As to this clonotype: Because the library targeted alpha chains, this beta chain is an off-target read whose size means little. CDR3 amino acids: CASSPTSGGINEQFF. The CDR3 nucleotides are TGTGCCAGCAGCCCTACTAGCGGGGGGATCAATGAGCAGTTCTTC. The rearrangement uses TRBV7-2 and TRBJ2-1, with TRBD2 identical over 12 bases. From germline, CDR1 is SGHTA and CDR2 FQGNSA. This CDR3 spans 15 amino acids. V gave up 5 bases and J gave up 6 bases; unmatched junction bases: 5.

This clonotype counts as large. The library was built for alpha chains, so this beta chain is an off-target read and its size means little. The J gene is TRBJ1-1, the V gene TRBV6-2 or TRBV6-3; D perhaps matches TRBD1 (5 bases). The germline CDR1 and CDR2 sequences are MNHEY and SVGEGT. The CDR3 has 11 residues. V was cut by 5 bases and J by 10 bases, with 11 bases left in between. The CDR3 region is CASSMGTGAFF. The CDR3 DNA sequence: TGTGCCAGCAGTATGGGGACGGGAGCTTTCTTT.

On this clonotype: A library made for alpha chains picked up this beta chain off target, so its size means little. The CDR3 here is CASSQDRGLRYF. CDR3 DNA sequence: TGTGCCAGCAGTCAGGACAGGGGGTTAAGGTATTTT. The chain carries TRBV12-3 or TRBV12-4 and TRBJ2-3; 10 bases align to TRBD1. CDR3 length: 12 residues. The trim removed 5 bases at V and 14 bases at J, leaving 7 bases unmatched.

There are many counts of this clonotype. This beta chain appears as a stray read in a library generated for alpha chains; its size is not informative. The CDR3 nucleotides read TGCGCCAGCAGCCCCACCGGGGGGGGGACTGGGGCCAACGTCCTGACTTTC. Its translation: CASSPTGGGTGANVLTF. The chain has TRBV4-3 and TRBJ2-6; 8 bases match TRBD2. Germline V lookup: CDR1 LGHNA, CDR2 YSLEER. The CDR3 sequence is 17 residues long. The V gene end was trimmed by 4 bases and the J gene end by 2 bases; junction bases not matched to a gene: 7.

This clonotype is medium-sized (0.01 to 0.1%) in the sample. The library was prepared for alpha chains; this beta chain is a stray read, so its frequency means little. V usage is TRBV6-5 and J usage is TRBJ2-5, with 10 bases fitting TRBD2. The CDR3 runs to 15 residues. In germline, CDR1 is MNHEY, CDR2 SVGAGI. Germline trimming cut 4 bases from V and 7 bases from J; bases unmatched to any gene: 9. In DNA, the CDR3 is TGTGCCAGCAGTTCCGGCGGAGCGGGGGGGAGGACCCAGTACTTC. Protein sequence: CASSSGGAGGRTQYF.

This clonotype was observed many times. This beta chain represents an off-target read in a library built for alpha chains; its size is of limited meaning. The chain carries TRBV18 and TRBJ1-5; D ambiguous. This CDR3 comprises 13 residues. V lost 4 bases to trimming and J lost 7 bases, with 11 bases between them. Germline V lookup: CDR1 KGHSH, CDR2 LQKENI. CDR3 amino acids: CASSRGLEQPQHF. The CDR3 DNA reads as TGTGCCAGCTCACGAGGGTTGGAACAGCCCCAGCATTTT.

Remarks on this clonotype: Since the library was made to target alpha chains, this beta chain is a stray read and its abundance is not meaningful. The V call is TRBV10-3, the J call TRBJ2-7; D remains ambiguous. Germline CDR1 is ENHRY and CDR2 is SYGVKD. The V and J ends lost 3 bases and 5 bases respectively, with 8 bases between them. The CDR3 length is 12 residues. The CDR3 DNA sequence: TGTGCCATCAGTGATATAAGGGACGAGCAGTACTTC. As protein: CAISDIRDEQYF.

This clonotype was found many times. Found in a library prepared for alpha chains, this beta chain is an off-target read, and its abundance has little meaning. The V and J genes are TRBV29-1 and TRBJ2-7; tentative D call: TRBD2 (6 bases). Trimming pared 2 bases from V and 4 bases from J, leaving 21 bases between. CDR1 is SQVTM and CDR2 is ANQGSEA in the germline V gene. This CDR3 spans 16 amino acids. The CDR3 coding sequence is TGCAGCGTTGAATCGGGGGTAGGGAGAACTAGGTACGAGCAGTACTTC. It encodes CSVESGVGRTRYEQYF.